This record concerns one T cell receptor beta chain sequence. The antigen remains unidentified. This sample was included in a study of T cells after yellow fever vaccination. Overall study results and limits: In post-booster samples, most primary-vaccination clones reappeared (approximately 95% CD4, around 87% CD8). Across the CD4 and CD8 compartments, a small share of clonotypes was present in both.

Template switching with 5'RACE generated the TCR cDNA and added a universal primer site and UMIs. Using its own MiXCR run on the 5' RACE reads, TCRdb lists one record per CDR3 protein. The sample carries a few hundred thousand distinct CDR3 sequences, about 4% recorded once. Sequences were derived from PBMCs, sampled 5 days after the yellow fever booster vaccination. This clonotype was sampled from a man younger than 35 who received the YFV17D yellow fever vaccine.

The CDR3 bases are TGCAGTGCTAGTCCCAGGCGGGCATGGGGAGGAGCATGGCAGTTCTTC. Translated: CSASPRRAWGGAWQFF. This rearrangement joins TRBV20-1 to TRBJ2-1; the D gene is possibly TRBD2 (6 bases). The V end was cut by 3 bases, the J end by 12 bases, with 27 bases between. The CDR3 extends over 16 amino acids. Germline lookup yields CDR1 DFQATT and CDR2 SNEGSKA (reference sequence).